What follows are 26 T cell receptor beta chains derived from one specimen sequenced in a study of T cell clonotyping in hematopoietic cell transplantation. Data came from immunoSEQ multiplex PCR; TCRdb stores just in-frame clones and leaves some out. The sample includes around 19,000 clones, 86% seen only once; the top ten take around 8%. The time point is: recipient sample about 28 days before transplant, after cytoreduction. The specimen was peripheral blood mononuclear cells, collected before stem cell transplant. These receptors all come from a man in his fifties with acute myeloid leukemia. Some clones in this sample may be carry-over from other donors' samples.

The V and J genes are TRBV19 and TRBJ2-7; D not certain. Germline lookup yields CDR1 LNHDA and CDR2 SQIVND (reference sequence). With 11 bases removed from V and 0 bases from J, the gap between germline ends came to 14 bases. The CDR3 is 13 amino acids. The CDR3 coding sequence is TGTGCCGGCGTGGGTCAGAGCTCCTACGAGCAGTACTTC. Translated, it gives CAGVGQSSYEQYF.

V usage is TRBV6-1 and J usage is TRBJ1-2, with D unresolved. Germline CDR1 and CDR2: MNHNS and SASEGT. The ends were cut back, 6 bases at V and 5 bases at J, with 16 bases in the middle. The CDR3 is made up of 14 amino acids. This chain's CDR3 is CASSVSTLGYGYTF. CDR3 sequence (DNA): TGTGCCAGCAGCGTCTCGACATTGGGGTATGGCTACACCTTC.

CDR3 amino acids: CASSLAHGDGYTF. CDR3 DNA sequence: TGTGCCAGCAGCTTAGCGCATGGAGATGGCTACACCTTC. V usage is TRBV7-8 and J usage is TRBJ1-2; D is undetermined. The CDR3 loop spans 13 amino acids. V was clipped by 0 bases and J by 6 bases, with 8 bases between them. Germline V gene sequence: CDR1 SGHVS, CDR2 FQNEAQ.

J is TRBJ1-1 and V is TRBV5-1; TRBD1 might be the D (6 bases). V gave up 2 bases and J gave up 4 bases, with 12 bases separating them. This CDR3 region has 14 residues. Germline assignment: CDR1 SGHRS and CDR2 YFSETQ. Here the CDR3 DNA reads TGCGCCAGCAGCTTAGGGGGGGCCGGCACTGAAGCTTTCTTT. It translates to CASSLGGAGTEAFF.

The chain links TRBV11-3 to TRBJ2-2; a possible D gene is TRBD2 (5 bases). CDR1 and CDR2 (germline): SGHNT, YENEEA. This CDR3 region has 16 residues. Trimming took off 2 bases at V and 1 base at J, with 11 bases between the two ends. CDR3 sequence: CASSLRGAENTGELFF. The CDR3 DNA follows: TGTGCCAGCAGCTTAAGAGGAGCGGAGAACACCGGGGAGCTGTTTTTT.

To note about this clone: Compared with germline, one end of the junction differs, possibly owing to a read error. CDR3 sequence reads: CAWSVNPQVYVKGDF. CDR3 sequence (DNA): TGTGCCTGGAGTGTAAATCCGCAGGTCTACGTGAAGGGGGACTTT. This chain joins TRBV30 and TRBJ1-1; D may be TRBD1 (6 bases). The CDR3 sequence is 15 residues long. Germline CDR1 is GTSNPN and CDR2 is SVGIG (reference sequence).

The chain combines TRBV6-5 with TRBJ2-3, with 11 positions matching TRBD2. This CDR3 contains 13 residues. The V gene's germline CDR1 is MNHEY and CDR2 SVGAGI. V was clipped by 6 bases and J by 8 bases; unmatched bases: 4. Written as DNA, the CDR3 is TGTGCCAGCAGACTAGCGGGGGACTTTACGCAGTATTTT. Translating it yields CASRLAGDFTQYF.

This sequence joins TRBV2 and TRBJ2-5; TRBD2 might be the D (5 bases). The germline gives CDR1 SNHLY, CDR2 FYNNEI. This CDR3 region has 14 residues. V dropped 7 bases and J dropped 3 bases, with 15 bases sitting between them. The CDR3 protein is CASMDGRGKETQYF. In nucleotides, the CDR3 is TGTGCCAGCATGGACGGACGAGGGAAAGAGACCCAGTACTTC.

Here the CDR3 DNA reads TGTGCCAGCAGTAAACAAGTCGGGGGCGCGCGGGAAGCTTTCTTT. Translating gives CASSKQVGGAREAFF. V gene TRBV27 combines with J gene TRBJ1-1; D perhaps matches TRBD1 (6 bases). Trimming took 5 bases from V and 8 from J, leaving 21 bases between them. Germline V gene sequence: CDR1 MNHEY, CDR2 SMNVEV (reference sequence). The CDR3 runs to 15 residues.

The chain employs TRBV9 and TRBJ2-3; no clear D. V gave up 0 bases and J gave up 2 bases, with 4 bases separating them. The CDR3 length is 13 residues. The germline CDR1 and CDR2 sequences are SGDLS and YYNGEE. The CDR3: CASSVALTDTQYF. The CDR3 nucleotides read TGTGCCAGCAGCGTAGCCCTCACAGATACGCAGTATTTT. Using reference TRBV9 and TRBJ2-3 for the parts outside the CDR3, the full variable domain is DSGVTQTPKHLITATGQRVTLRCSPRSGDLSVYWYQQSLDQGLQFLIQYYNGEERAKGNILERFSAQQFPDLHSELNLSSLELGDSALYFCASSVALTDTQYFGPGTRLTVL.

This chain uses TRBV7-2 with TRBJ1-1; TRBD1 matches at 7 bases. The germline V gene encodes CDR1 SGHTA and CDR2 FQGNSA. After removal of 1 base from V and 2 bases from J, the junction contained 7 bases not matched to a gene. The length of the CDR3 is 16 residues. The CDR3 protein is CASSLVTGPLNTEAFF. The CDR3 DNA reads as TGTGCCAGCAGCTTAGTGACAGGGCCCCTCAACACTGAAGCTTTCTTT.

CDR3 coding DNA: TGTGCCAGCAGCCCCGGGGTGGGGCCCCTCCACTTT. It yields the protein CASSPGVGPLHF. The chain uses TRBV7-2 and TRBJ1-6, with D hard to call. The CDR3 runs to 12 residues. CDR1 is SGHTA and CDR2 is FQGNSA in the germline V gene. The V end was cut by 5 bases, the J end by 13 bases, with 12 bases between.

V gene TRBV7-6 combines with J gene TRBJ1-4, with D hard to call. The V and J ends lost 1 base and 3 bases respectively, with 15 bases between them. The CDR3 totals 17 residues. CDR1 SGHVS and CDR2 FNYEAQ come from the germline V gene. CDR3 in amino acids: CASSLEALEGSNEKLFF. CDR3 nucleotide sequence: TGTGCCAGCAGCTTAGAGGCCCTCGAGGGCTCTAATGAAAAACTGTTTTTT.

The chain employs TRBV10-2 and TRBJ1-6; TRBD1 aligns across 7 bases. In germline, CDR1 is WSHSY, CDR2 SAAADI. CDR3 length equals 15 residues. The trim removed 4 bases at V and 6 bases at J, leaving 6 bases unmatched. The CDR3 sequence: CASSASDRTNSPLHF. Here the CDR3 DNA reads TGCGCCAGCAGTGCATCGGACAGGACTAATTCACCCCTCCACTTT.

This clone was seen once. CDR3 protein: CSVGTSGGEYEQYF. CDR3 bases: TGCAGCGTTGGGACTAGCGGGGGGGAGTACGAGCAGTACTTC. The chain links TRBV29-1 to TRBJ2-7; 15 bases map to TRBD2. The CDR3 is 14 residues long. V lost 4 bases to trimming and J lost 4 bases; unmatched junction nucleotides: 2. Germline V gene data show CDR1 as SQVTM and CDR2 as ANQGSEA.

The CDR3 is CASRASGGNTGELFF. The CDR3 nucleotides are TGTGCCAGCAGGGCTAGCGGGGGAAACACCGGGGAGCTGTTTTTT. The V gene is TRBV6-5, the J gene TRBJ2-2; TRBD2 aligns across 10 bases. With 6 bases clipped from V and 2 bases from J, the junction kept 3 bases outside the gene matches. Per the germline V gene, CDR1 is MNHEY and CDR2 is SVGAGI. The CDR3 is 15 residues long.

The rearrangement links TRBV7-9 to TRBJ2-1, with 7 bases fitting TRBD2. Germline V CDR1 and CDR2: SEHNR, FQNEAQ (reference sequence). The V gene end was trimmed by 5 bases and the J gene end by 2 bases; junction bases not matched to a gene: 9. This CDR3 has 16 amino acids. Written as DNA, the CDR3 is TGTGCCAGCAGCGCCTCTCGACTAGCCACCTACAATGAGCAGTTCTTC. It yields the protein CASSASRLATYNEQFF.

The rearrangement links TRBV5-1 to TRBJ2-5; 8 bases fit TRBD2. Germline CDR1 reads SGHRS; CDR2 reads YFSETQ. The CDR3 runs 14 residues. J was trimmed by 5 bases and V by 4 bases; bases with no gene match: 7. The CDR3 loop is CASSAGTSEETQYF. The CDR3 nucleotides are TGCGCCAGCAGCGCCGGGACTAGTGAGGAGACCCAGTACTTC.

V and J are TRBV5-5 and TRBJ1-3, with D perhaps TRBD1 (5 bases). The germline CDR1 and CDR2 sequences are SGHKS and YYEKEE (reference sequence). V lost 4 bases, J lost 2 bases, and 13 bases lay in between. The CDR3 length is 15 residues. CDR3 residues: CASSLDGGTGNTIYF. The CDR3, as DNA: TGTGCCAGCAGCCTCGACGGGGGGACTGGAAACACCATATATTTT.

The rearrangement links TRBV5-8 to TRBJ2-7; 7 nucleotides align to TRBD1. Germline trimming cut 1 base from V and 5 bases from J; bases unmatched to any gene: 6. The CDR3 runs to 14 residues. Germline V lookup: CDR1 SGHTS, CDR2 YDEGEE. The CDR3 DNA sequence: TGTGCCAGCAGCTTGCAGGGGGTAAGAGACGAGCAGTACTTC. Amino acid sequence: CASSLQGVRDEQYF. The full variable domain, rest sourced from reference TRBV5-8 and TRBJ2-7, is EAGVTQSPTHLIKTRGQQATLRCSPISGHTSVYWYQQALGLGLQFLLWYDEGEERNRGNFPPRFSGRQFPNYSSELNVNALELEDSALYLCASSLQGVRDEQYFGPGTRLTVT.

The gene calls are TRBV27 and TRBJ1-2; tentative D call: TRBD1 (6 bases). CDR1 is MNHEY and CDR2 is SMNVEV in the germline V gene (reference sequence). The CDR3 is 17 residues long. V lost 6 bases to trimming and J lost 0 bases, with 20 bases between them. The CDR3 nucleotides read TGTGCCAGCAGACATAGTGACAGGAGCCACTCTAACTATGGCTACACCTTC. Amino acids: CASRHSDRSHSNYGYTF.

As concerns this clone: Other DNA sequences in this sample translate to the same CDR3. This chain uses TRBV27 with TRBJ2-3; D remains unclear. The germline V gene encodes CDR1 MNHEY and CDR2 SMNVEV (reference sequence). The V and J ends lost 3 bases and 0 bases respectively, with 4 bases between them. CDR3 size: 13 residues. The DNA of the CDR3 is TGTGCCAGCAGTTTGCAGAGCACAGATACGCAGTATTTT. It is translated as CASSLQSTDTQYF.

The J gene is TRBJ1-4, the V gene TRBV19; D is ambiguous. V dropped 3 bases and J dropped 8 bases, with 19 bases sitting between them. The CDR3 runs 16 residues. The germline V gene encodes CDR1 LNHDA and CDR2 SQIVND (reference sequence). CDR3 protein: CASSIAFGSLAEKLFF. CDR3 DNA sequence: TGTGCCAGTAGTATCGCCTTCGGCAGCTTAGCCGAAAAACTGTTTTTT.

The rearrangement links TRBV4-2 to TRBJ1-1; D possibly corresponds to TRBD1 (5 bases). The CDR3 totals 14 residues. V lost 0 bases, J lost 5 bases, and 10 bases lay in between. Germline V gene data show CDR1 as LGHNA and CDR2 as YNFKEQ. The CDR3 sequence is CASSQDGGGTEAFF. CDR3 in DNA: TGTGCCAGCAGCCAAGACGGGGGGGGGACTGAAGCTTTCTTT.

The V call is TRBV4-2, the J call TRBJ1-1, with D perhaps matching TRBD1 (6 bases). Germline loops: CDR1 LGHNA, CDR2 YNFKEQ. The CDR3 is 14 residues long. Trimming cost V 1 base and J 1 base, with 7 bases left between them. CDR3 sequence: CASSQGGGNTEAFF. The CDR3 DNA is TGTGCCAGCAGCCAAGGAGGGGGGAACACTGAAGCTTTCTTT.

CDR3 DNA sequence: TGTGCCAGCAGCTTATGGACAGGGAGTGCCGGGGAGCTGTTTTTT. Translating it yields CASSLWTGSAGELFF. V usage is TRBV7-8 and J usage is TRBJ2-2, with 8 bases that match TRBD1. The CDR3 runs 15 residues. Germline assignment: CDR1 SGHVS and CDR2 FQNEAQ. V shed 2 bases and J 6 bases; nucleotides not matched to a gene: 5.